The clone carrying this T cell receptor beta chain was found once. This CDR3 region has 14 residues. Trimming took 3 bases from V and 3 from J, leaving 9 bases between them. Germline V gives CDR1 LNHDA, CDR2 SQIVND (reference sequence). The data were taken from a study of blood T cell repertoires in COVID-19. In the source study's methods: Using reference gene primer amplification, nucleated cell counts were estimated. Clones were sequenced by immunoSEQ multiplex PCR, and TCRdb holds only the in-frame ones, with some missing. The V and J calls and clone size are taken from that table; D and trimming were inferred from the DNA. The profile shows approximately 170,000 clones, approximately 86% of them singletons.

Sequencing input: peripheral blood. The chain has TRBV19 and TRBJ1-5; no firm D call. This TCR was sampled from a woman over 75 with active or convalescent COVID-19. CDR3 in amino acids: CASSMVSYNQPQHF. DNA for the CDR3: TGTGCCAGTAGTATGGTCAGTTACAATCAGCCCCAGCATTTT.